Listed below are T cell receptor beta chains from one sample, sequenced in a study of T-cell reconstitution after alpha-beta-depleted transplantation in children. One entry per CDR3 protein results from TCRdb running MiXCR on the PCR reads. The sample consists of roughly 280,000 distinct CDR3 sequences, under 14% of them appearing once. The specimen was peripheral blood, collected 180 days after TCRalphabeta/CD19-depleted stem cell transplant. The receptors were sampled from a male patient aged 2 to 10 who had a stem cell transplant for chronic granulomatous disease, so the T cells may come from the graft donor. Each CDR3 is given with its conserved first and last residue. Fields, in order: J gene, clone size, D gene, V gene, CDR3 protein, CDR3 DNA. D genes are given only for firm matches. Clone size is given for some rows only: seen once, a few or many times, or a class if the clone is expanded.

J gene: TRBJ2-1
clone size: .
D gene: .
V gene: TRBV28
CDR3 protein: CASSLLRPGSYNEQFF
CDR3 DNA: TGTGCCAGCAGTTTGCTGCGTCCCGGATCCTACAATGAGCAGTTCTTC

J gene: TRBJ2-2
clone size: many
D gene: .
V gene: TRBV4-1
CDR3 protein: CASSRPSGELFF
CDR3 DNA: TGCGCCAGCAGCAGACCGTCCGGGGAGCTGTTTTTT

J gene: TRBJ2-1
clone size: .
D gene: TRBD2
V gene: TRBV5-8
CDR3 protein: CASSLREGGYNEQFF
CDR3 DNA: TGTGCCAGCAGCTTAAGGGAGGGAGGGTACAATGAGCAGTTCTTC

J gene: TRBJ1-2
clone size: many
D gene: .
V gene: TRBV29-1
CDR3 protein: CSVTGRERGYTF
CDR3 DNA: TGCAGCGTTACCGGACGAGAAAGGGGCTACACCTTC

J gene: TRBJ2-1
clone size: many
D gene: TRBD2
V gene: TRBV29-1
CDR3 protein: CSVDRLAGVGEQFF
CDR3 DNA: TGCAGCGTTGATCGTCTAGCGGGTGTTGGGGAGCAGTTCTTC

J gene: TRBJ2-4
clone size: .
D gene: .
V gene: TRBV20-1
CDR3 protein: CSARNPRDGNIQYF
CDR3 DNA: TGCAGTGCTAGAAATCCTAGGGACGGAAACATTCAGTACTTC

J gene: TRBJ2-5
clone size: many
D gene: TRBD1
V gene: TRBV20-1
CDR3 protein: CSARDGTGLETQYF
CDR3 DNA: TGCAGTGCTAGAGATGGGACAGGGCTAGAGACCCAGTACTTC

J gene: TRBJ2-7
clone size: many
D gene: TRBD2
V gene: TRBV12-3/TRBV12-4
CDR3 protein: CASRTSGGSYEQYF
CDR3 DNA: TGTGCCAGCAGAACTAGCGGAGGATCCTACGAGCAGTACTTC

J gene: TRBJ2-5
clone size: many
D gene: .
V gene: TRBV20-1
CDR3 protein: CSASWQSSRTGETQYF
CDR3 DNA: TGCAGTGCTAGTTGGCAGTCCTCCCGGACCGGGGAGACCCAGTACTTC

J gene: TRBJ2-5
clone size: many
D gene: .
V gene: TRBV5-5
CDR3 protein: CASRPAVVMGQTQYF
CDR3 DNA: TGTGCCAGCAGGCCGGCAGTGGTAATGGGGCAGACCCAGTACTTC

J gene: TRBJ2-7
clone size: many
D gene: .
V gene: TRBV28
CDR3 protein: CASTTGTVPYEQYF
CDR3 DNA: TGTGCCAGCACCACAGGAACAGTTCCCTACGAGCAGTACTTC

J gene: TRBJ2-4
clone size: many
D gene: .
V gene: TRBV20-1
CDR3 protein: CSASAQNIPFSKNIQYF
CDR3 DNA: TGCAGTGCTAGCGCTCAGAACATCCCTTTTTCCAAAAACATTCAGTACTTC

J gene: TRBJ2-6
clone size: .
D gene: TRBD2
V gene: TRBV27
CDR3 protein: CASRRTSAASGGANVLTF
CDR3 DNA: TGTGCCAGCAGACGGACTAGCGCCGCTTCGGGTGGGGCCAACGTCCTGACTTTC

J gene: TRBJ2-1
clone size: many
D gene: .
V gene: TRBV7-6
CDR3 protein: CASSSRNGAKNYEQFF
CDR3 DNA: TGTGCCAGCAGCTCCCGTAACGGGGCGAAGAACTATGAGCAGTTCTTC

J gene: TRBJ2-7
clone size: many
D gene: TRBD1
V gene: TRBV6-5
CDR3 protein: CASSYLQGEGYEQYF
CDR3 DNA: TGTGCCAGCAGTTACCTACAGGGGGAAGGGTACGAGCAGTACTTC

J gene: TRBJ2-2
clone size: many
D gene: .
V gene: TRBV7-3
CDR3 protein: CASSRGQSNTGELFF
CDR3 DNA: TGTGCCAGCAGCCGCGGACAGTCGAACACCGGGGAGCTGTTTTTT

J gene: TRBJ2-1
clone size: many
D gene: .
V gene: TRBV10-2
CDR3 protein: CASTRPRGDEQFF
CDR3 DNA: TGCGCCAGCACCAGGCCCAGGGGAGATGAGCAGTTCTTC

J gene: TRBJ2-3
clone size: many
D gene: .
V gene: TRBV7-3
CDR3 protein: CASSLIQGDTQYF
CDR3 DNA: TGTGCCAGCAGCTTAATTCAGGGAGATACGCAGTATTTT

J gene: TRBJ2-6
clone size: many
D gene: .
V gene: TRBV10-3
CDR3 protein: CAISRAGANVLTF
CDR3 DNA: TGTGCCATCAGCAGGGCGGGGGCCAACGTCCTGACTTTC

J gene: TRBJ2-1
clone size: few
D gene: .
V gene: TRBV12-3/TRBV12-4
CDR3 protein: CASRGRANGGPYNEQFF
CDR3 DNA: TGTGCCAGCAGGGGGCGAGCAAATGGTGGGCCCTACAATGAGCAGTTCTTC

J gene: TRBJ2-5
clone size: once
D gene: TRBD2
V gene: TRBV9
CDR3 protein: CASSVGSGGAWETQSF
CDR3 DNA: TGTGCCAGCAGCGTAGGTAGCGGGGGGGCCTGGGAGACCCAGTCCTTC

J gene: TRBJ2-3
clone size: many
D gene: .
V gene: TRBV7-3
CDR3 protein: CASSYLTADTQYF
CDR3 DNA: TGTGCCAGCAGCTACCTGACAGCAGATACGCAGTATTTT